The sequence of this T cell receptor beta chain was determined in a study of T-cell memory formation after mild COVID-19. Study-level findings and limits: The study detected some responding clones in pre-infection memory, suggesting cross-reactive memory joined. Most CD4+ clones that shrank were in CM and EM, while CD8+ ones turned up in EMRA. Clones that shrank (day 15 to 85) were balanced CD4/CD8, whereas later expanders leaned CD4+.

Notes on this clonotype: Its antigen remains unknown.

It was 5'RACE with constant-segment primers that produced the TCR alpha and TCR beta cDNA libraries, which carried sample barcodes and UMIs. TCRdb fed the 5' RACE reads into MiXCR, producing one record per CDR3 protein. Of about 340,000 distinct CDR3 sequences listed, around 13% are singletons. The CDR3 has 14 amino acids. Germline V gene data show CDR1 as MNHEY and CDR2 as SVGAGI. V was cut by 2 bases and J by 6 bases, with 8 bases left in between. The specimen was PBMCs or a T cell subset sorted from them (not recorded which). The gene calls are TRBV6-5 and TRBJ1-6, with no clear D. This TCR came from a man aged 18 to 35 who had mild COVID-19 (a few samples of this study predate the infection). Cell type and time point are not known. CDR3 protein: CASSYVRVNSPLHF. DNA for the CDR3: TGTGCCAGCAGTTACGTTAGAGTTAATTCACCCCTCCACTTT.